A selection of T cell receptor beta chains follows, all from one sample in a study of blood T cell repertoires in COVID-19. Libraries were prepared by immunoSEQ multiplex PCR; TCRdb keeps only in-frame clonotypes and omits some of them. The data show roughly 250,000 clones, with more than 70% seen just once and 1% to 1.5% held by the top ten. Sequenced: PBMCs or T cells enriched from blood (not recorded which). These receptors were collected from a woman aged 40 to 55 with acute COVID-19. The CDR3 runs from the conserved cysteine through the conserved F or W. D genes are given only for firm matches. Size values are once, few and many counts, or a class for expanded clones, and some rows have none.

v_call	d_call	j_call	clone_size	cdr3_length	cdr3_aa	cdr3_nt
TRBV29-1	-	TRBJ2-5	once	13	CSVALTRRETQYF	TGCAGCGTTGCATTGACTAGGAGGGAGACCCAGTACTTC
TRBV2	-	TRBJ1-3	-	14	CASSGIGGANTIYF	TGTGCCAGCAGCGGTATAGGAGGGGCAAACACCATATATTTT
TRBV20-1	TRBD2	TRBJ2-1	-	15	CSASGTTKLYNEQFF	TGCAGTGCCAGTGGGACTACCAAACTTTACAATGAGCAGTTCTTC
TRBV30	TRBD2	TRBJ2-3	-	14	CAWSVAGSTDTQYF	TGTGCCTGGAGTGTAGCGGGGAGCACAGATACGCAGTATTTT
TRBV6-2/TRBV6-3	TRBD2	TRBJ2-2	-	17	CASSYAGGPVDTGELFF	TGTGCCAGCAGTTATGCGGGAGGGCCGGTTGACACCGGGGAGCTGTTTTTT
TRBV11-3	TRBD2	TRBJ2-1	-	15	CASSFERDSYNEQFF	TGTGCCAGCAGCTTCGAGCGGGACTCCTACAATGAGCAGTTCTTC
TRBV7-8	-	TRBJ1-2	-	14	CASSFTRSSYGYTF	TGTGCCAGCAGCTTTACAAGATCCTCCTATGGCTACACCTTC
TRBV7-3	TRBD1	TRBJ2-2	-	15	CASSLYEGAVGELFF	TGTGCCAGCAGCTTATACGAGGGGGCTGTCGGGGAGCTGTTTTTT
TRBV7-9	-	TRBJ2-2	-	15	CASSLTSFGTGELFF	TGTGCCAGCAGCCTCACTAGTTTTGGCACCGGGGAGCTGTTTTTT
TRBV25-1	-	TRBJ1-6	-	13	CAVSGGSGSPLHF	TGTGCCGTGAGCGGGGGTTCAGGATCACCCCTCCACTTT
TRBV5-1	-	TRBJ1-4	-	14	CASSSRSSMEKLFF	TGCGCCAGCAGCTCCCGGTCGTCGATGGAAAAACTGTTTTTT
TRBV7-9	TRBD1	TRBJ1-1	-	16	CASTHRDRGPRTEAFF	TGTGCCAGCACCCACCGGGACAGGGGGCCTCGTACTGAAGCTTTCTTT
TRBV5-1	-	TRBJ1-6	-	14	CASGQGTPPSMLHF	TGCGCCAGCGGCCAAGGGACACCTCCTTCCATGCTCCACTTT
TRBV7-7	-	TRBJ1-2	-	16	CASSLEDKRVEYGYTF	TGTGCTAGCAGCTTAGAGGACAAGCGAGTAGAATATGGCTACACCTTC
TRBV28	-	TRBJ1-3	-	14	CAIHTGASGNTIYF	TGTGCCATCCATACAGGAGCCTCTGGAAACACCATATATTTT
TRBV11-2	-	TRBJ2-7	-	17	CASSLVPDRIGSYEQYF	TGTGCCAGCAGCTTAGTCCCAGACAGGATCGGCTCCTACGAGCAGTACTTC
TRBV30	-	TRBJ2-5	-	14	CAWSGTEYQETQYF	TGTGCCTGGAGTGGAACAGAGTACCAAGAGACCCAGTACTTC
TRBV5-1	-	TRBJ2-2	-	16	CASSPDAAANTGELFF	TGCGCCAGCAGCCCCGACGCGGCCGCGAACACCGGGGAGCTGTTTTTT
TRBV19	TRBD2	TRBJ2-5	-	15	CASSDLAGVGETQYF	TGTGCCAGTAGTGACCTAGCGGGAGTTGGGGAGACCCAGTACTTC
TRBV5-1	TRBD1	TRBJ1-1	-	14	CASWRDRVNTEAFF	TGCGCCAGCTGGAGGGACAGGGTCAACACTGAAGCTTTCTTT
TRBV7-3	-	TRBJ1-1	few	16	CASSLNSRGTNTEAFF	TGTGCCAGCAGCTTAAACAGTCGGGGGACGAACACTGAAGCTTTCTTT